The rows below give T cell receptor beta chains drawn from one sample of a study of beta chain features in type 1 diabetes. Sequencing used immunoSEQ multiplex PCR; TCRdb keeps in-frame clones, though not all of them. The sample holds hundreds of thousands of clones; around 15% are singletons and the top ten take 0.03% to 0.04%. Material for sequencing was naive CD4+ T cells from blood. The origin of the receptors is a man between 18 and 29 years old with type 1 diabetes. CDR3s include the opening cysteine and the closing phenylalanine or tryptophan. The order of the fields is V gene, clone size, J gene, D gene, CDR3 DNA, CDR3 protein. D genes are given only for firm matches. Size values are once, few and many counts, or a class for expanded clones, and some rows have none.

V: TRBV7-9; size: few; J: TRBJ1-6; D: NA; DNA: TGTGCCAGCAGCGGCGACAGCCTTCATTCACCCCTCCACTTT; CDR3: CASSGDSLHSPLHF
V: TRBV28; size: NA; J: TRBJ2-5; D: NA; DNA: TGTGCCAGCAGTTTCCCGGGGACGGGGACCCAGTACTTC; CDR3: CASSFPGTGTQYF
V: TRBV29-1; size: NA; J: TRBJ2-1; D: TRBD2; DNA: TGCAGCGTTGAAGGCACTAGCGGGTCCTCCTACAATGAGCAGTTCTTC; CDR3: CSVEGTSGSSYNEQFF
V: TRBV30; size: few; J: TRBJ1-2; D: TRBD1; DNA: TGTGCCTGGAGTCCTAGGGGGCTCGGCTACACCTTC; CDR3: CAWSPRGLGYTF
V: TRBV4-2; size: NA; J: TRBJ1-2; D: NA; DNA: TGTGCCAGCAGAGTGGGGACCGAAGATTACTATGGCTACACCTTC; CDR3: CASRVGTEDYYGYTF
V: TRBV30; size: few; J: TRBJ1-1; D: NA; DNA: TGTGCCTGGAGTTTGACGGTGAACACTGAAGCTTTCTTT; CDR3: CAWSLTVNTEAFF
V: TRBV6-6; size: few; J: TRBJ1-2; D: NA; DNA: TGTGCCAGCAGTCCGGGGGACCGCGGGAACTATGGCTACACCTTC; CDR3: CASSPGDRGNYGYTF
V: TRBV7-2; size: NA; J: TRBJ2-7; D: NA; DNA: TGTGCCAGCAGCTTAATGGCCAGGGATTCCTACGAGCAGTACTTC; CDR3: CASSLMARDSYEQYF
V: TRBV4-2; size: NA; J: TRBJ1-1; D: NA; DNA: TGTGCCAGCAGCCAAGGACGGGTGGCAAGGGCTGAAGCTTTCTTT; CDR3: CASSQGRVARAEAFF
V: TRBV6-5; size: NA; J: TRBJ1-3; D: TRBD1; DNA: TGTGCCAGCTCCTCAGGGGGGGCGACGAACACCATATATTTT; CDR3: CASSSGGATNTIYF
V: TRBV7-2; size: few; J: TRBJ2-2; D: NA; DNA: TGTGCCAGCAGCTTAGATCTGGGGGCCATACCCGGGGAGCTGTTTTTT; CDR3: CASSLDLGAIPGELFF
V: TRBV4-3; size: few; J: TRBJ2-6; D: NA; DNA: TGCGCCAGCAGCCGTCCGGGAACTGGGGCCAACGTCCTGACTTTC; CDR3: CASSRPGTGANVLTF
V: TRBV7-3; size: few; J: TRBJ2-1; D: NA; DNA: TGTGCCAGCAGCCAGGCAGGGGTAAAGCTAAATGAGCAGTTCTTC; CDR3: CASSQAGVKLNEQFF
V: TRBV4-3; size: NA; J: TRBJ1-1; D: TRBD1; DNA: TGCGCCAGCAGCCATCAGGGGGCGGGAACTGAAGCTTTCTTT; CDR3: CASSHQGAGTEAFF
V: TRBV11-2; size: few; J: TRBJ2-6; D: NA; DNA: TGTGCCAGCAGGCCGACAGGTCGGATATCTGGGGCCAACGTCCTGACTTTC; CDR3: CASRPTGRISGANVLTF
V: TRBV2; size: few; J: TRBJ1-5; D: NA; DNA: TGTGCCAGCAGTGAGGGGCAGATTTATCAGCCCCAGCATTTT; CDR3: CASSEGQIYQPQHF
V: TRBV30; size: few; J: TRBJ2-2; D: NA; DNA: TGTGCCTGGAGTAAGAAACAGTACTGGAACACCGGGGAGCTGTTTTTT; CDR3: CAWSKKQYWNTGELFF
V: TRBV21-1; size: NA; J: TRBJ1-5; D: NA; DNA: TGTGCCAGCAGCAGAGACAGGTACGGGTTGGGCAATCAGCCCCAGCATTTT; CDR3: CASSRDRYGLGNQPQHF
V: TRBV29-1; size: NA; J: TRBJ1-5; D: NA; DNA: TGCAGCGTTGTATCAGGCGGCAATCAGCCCCAGCATTTT; CDR3: CSVVSGGNQPQHF
V: TRBV7-2; size: NA; J: TRBJ1-2; D: NA; DNA: TGTGCCAGCAGCTTTGAACAGTTCTATGGCTACACCTTC; CDR3: CASSFEQFYGYTF